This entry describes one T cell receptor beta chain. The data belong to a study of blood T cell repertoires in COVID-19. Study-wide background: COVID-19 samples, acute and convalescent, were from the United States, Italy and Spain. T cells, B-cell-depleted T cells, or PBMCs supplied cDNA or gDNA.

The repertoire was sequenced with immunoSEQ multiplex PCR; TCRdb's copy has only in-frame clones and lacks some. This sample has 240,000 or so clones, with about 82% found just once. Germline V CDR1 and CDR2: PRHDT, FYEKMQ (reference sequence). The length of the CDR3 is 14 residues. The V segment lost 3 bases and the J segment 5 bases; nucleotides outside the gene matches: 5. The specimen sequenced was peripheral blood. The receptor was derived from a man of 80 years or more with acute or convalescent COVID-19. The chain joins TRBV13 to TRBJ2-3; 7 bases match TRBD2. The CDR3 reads CASSFGLGQDTQYF. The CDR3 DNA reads TGTGCCAGCAGCTTTGGACTAGGCCAAGATACGCAGTATTTT.